These 18 T cell receptor beta chains came from one sample sequenced in a study of cytomegalovirus exposure and HLA in healthy donors. With 60 Vbeta and 13 Jbeta primers, the PCR was carried out. Measured with immunoSEQ multiplex PCR; TCRdb has only the in-frame clones, and not every one. Of about 150,000 clones listed, about 80% were seen once; the top ten hold 1%. What was sequenced was PBMCs. The receptors shown here come from a woman between 50 and 59 years old in good health and CMV-seropositive.

The chain combines TRBV5-3 with TRBJ2-5; a weak D match, TRBD2 (6 bases). TRBV5-3 carries the ORF label, with uncertain function. This CDR3 contains 16 residues. V shed 3 bases and J shed 5 bases, with 20 bases lying between them. CDR3 nucleotide sequence: TGTGCCAGAAGCTCGGACCCTTCCGGGAGTGAGGAGACCCAGTACTTC. Protein product: CARSSDPSGSEETQYF.

The J gene is TRBJ2-7, the V gene TRBV18; 15 nucleotides agree with TRBD2. Trimming cost V 6 bases and J 0 bases; bases outside gene matches: 3. CDR1 is KGHSH, CDR2 LQKENI, per germline. The CDR3 is 16 amino acids. The CDR3 is CASSSGLAGGSYEQYF. Here the CDR3 DNA reads TGTGCCAGCTCCTCGGGACTAGCGGGGGGCTCCTACGAGCAGTACTTC.

This chain links TRBV19 with TRBJ2-5; possibly TRBD1 for D (6 bases). Trimming pared 4 bases from V and 4 bases from J, leaving 7 bases between. Per germline, CDR1 LNHDA and CDR2 SQIVND (reference sequence). The CDR3 runs to 12 residues. CDR3 residues: CASSTRGETQYF. CDR3 DNA: TGTGCCAGTAGTACCAGGGGAGAGACCCAGTACTTC. Filled out from reference TRBV19 and TRBJ2-5, the complete variable domain reads DGGITQSPKYLFRKEGQNVTLSCEQNLNHDAMYWYRQDPGQGLRLIYYSQIVNDFQKGDIAEGYSVSREKKESFPLTVTSAQKNPTAFYLCASSTRGETQYFGPGTRLLVL.

The gene calls are TRBV5-6 and TRBJ2-4, with 12 bases that match TRBD2. This CDR3 comprises 15 residues. V shed 5 bases, J shed 4 bases, and the junction held 4 bases outside the gene matches. Germline CDR1 and CDR2: SGHDT and YYEEEE. As DNA, the CDR3 is TGTGCCAGCAGGCTAGCGGGAGGGCTGAAAAACATTCAGTACTTC. Translating it yields CASRLAGGLKNIQYF. The full variable domain, its missing parts supplied by reference TRBV5-6 and TRBJ2-4, is DAGVTQSPTHLIKTRGQQVTLRCSPKSGHDTVSWYQQALGQGPQFIFQYYEEEERQRGNFPDRFSGHQFPNYSSELNVNALLLGDSALYLCASRLAGGLKNIQYFGAGTRLSVL.

The J gene is TRBJ1-1, the V gene TRBV9; no definite D call. The CDR3 extends over 13 amino acids. Looked up from germline, CDR1 is SGDLS and CDR2 is YYNGEE. The V end lost 0 bases, the J end lost 6 bases, and 9 bases lay between the germline ends. This CDR3 reads CASSVGVVSEAFF. The CDR3 DNA is TGTGCCAGCAGCGTAGGAGTGGTCTCTGAAGCTTTCTTT.

The chain links TRBV28 to TRBJ2-7, with 12 bases identical to TRBD1. With 3 bases clipped from V and 4 bases from J, the junction kept 1 base outside the gene matches. Germline V lookup: CDR1 MDHEN, CDR2 SYDVKM. CDR3 length: 14 amino acids. This chain's CDR3 is CASSLGQGAYEQYF. The CDR3 DNA sequence: TGTGCCAGCAGTTTGGGACAGGGGGCTTACGAGCAGTACTTC.

V and J are TRBV6-4 and TRBJ1-5; D may be TRBD1 (6 bases). Trimming removed 4 bases from V and 4 bases from J, with 8 bases in between. CDR1 and CDR2 from the germline V gene are MRHNA and SNTAGT. The length of the CDR3 is 13 residues. The CDR3 spells CASSVDRNQPQHF. The CDR3 DNA reads as TGTGCCAGCAGTGTAGACAGGAATCAGCCCCAGCATTTT.

The chain joins TRBV7-9 to TRBJ2-5; 7 bases fit TRBD2. The length of the CDR3 is 15 residues. Trimming at V came to 0 bases and at J to 5 bases, leaving 6 bases not matched to a gene. Germline CDR1 SEHNR, CDR2 FQNEAQ (reference sequence). The CDR3 DNA is TGTGCCAGCAGCTTAGCGGGAGGGCTCGGTGAGACCCAGTACTTC. It encodes CASSLAGGLGETQYF. The variable domain in full, completed from reference TRBV7-9 and TRBJ2-5, reads DTGVSQNPRHKITKRGQNVTFRCDPISEHNRLYWYRQTLGQGPEFLTYFQNEAQLEKSRLLSDRFSAERPKGSFSTLEIQRTEQGDSAMYLCASSLAGGLGETQYFGPGTRLLVL.

CDR3 sequence (DNA): TGCGCCAGCAGTCAATCGTGGCTTGCAACTAATGAAAAACTGTTTTTT. Translating it yields CASSQSWLATNEKLFF. V is TRBV23-1 and J is TRBJ1-4; the D is unclear. TRBV23-1 belongs to the ORF category, with a function that is uncertain. The V end was cut by 0 bases, the J end by 0 bases, with 8 bases between. This CDR3 has 16 amino acids.

The rearrangement joins TRBV7-3 to TRBJ2-7, with D perhaps TRBD2 (6 bases). The length of the CDR3 is 13 residues. V was clipped by 5 bases and J by 3 bases, with 11 bases between them. The germline V gene has CDR1 SGHTA and CDR2 FQGTGA. As DNA, the CDR3 is TGTGCCAGCAGCCGGGACTCCCACTACGAGCAGTACTTC. Translating gives CASSRDSHYEQYF.

The chain carries TRBV28 and TRBJ1-2; 8 bases fit TRBD1. The trim removed 4 bases at V and 5 bases at J, leaving 3 bases unmatched. The germline CDR1 and CDR2 sequences are MDHEN and SYDVKM. CDR3 length: 13 amino acids. The CDR3: CASSYGQGYGYTF. The CDR3 coding sequence is TGTGCCAGCAGTTATGGACAGGGATATGGCTACACCTTC.

The chain recombines TRBV10-3 with TRBJ1-1, with a weak D call TRBD1 (6 bases). This CDR3 has 15 residues. V was pared by 6 bases and J by 3 bases, with 17 bases between. Germline values: CDR1 ENHRY, CDR2 SYGVKD. CDR3 in amino acids: CAIRRTEDPYTEAFF. As DNA, the CDR3 is TGTGCCATCAGGCGGACAGAAGATCCTTACACTGAAGCTTTCTTT.

The rearrangement links TRBV11-3 to TRBJ2-1, with 8 bases lining up with TRBD2. J was trimmed by 0 bases and V by 5 bases; bases with no gene match: 9. CDR3 length equals 17 residues. Germline CDR1 and CDR2: SGHNT and YENEEA. Here the CDR3 reads CASSALGAGDSYNEQFF. CDR3 nucleotides: TGTGCCAGCAGCGCCTTGGGAGCGGGGGACTCCTACAATGAGCAGTTCTTC. The full variable domain, with the rest looked up from reference TRBV11-3 and TRBJ2-1, is EAGVVQSPRYKIIEKKQPVAFWCNPISGHNTLYWYLQNLGQGPELLIRYENEEAVDDSQLPKDRFSAERLKGVDSTLKIQPAELGDSAVYLCASSALGAGDSYNEQFFGPGTRLTVL.

This chain links TRBV6-6 with TRBJ2-5, with D unresolved. The germline V gene encodes CDR1 MNHNY and CDR2 SVGAGI (reference sequence). The CDR3 sequence is 11 residues long. The V end lost 5 bases, the J end lost 2 bases, and 3 bases lay between the germline ends. Here the CDR3 reads CASSPQETQYF. Here the CDR3 DNA reads TGTGCCAGCAGTCCTCAAGAGACCCAGTACTTC.

V and J are TRBV6-6 and TRBJ2-2; the match to TRBD1 covers 8 bases. V trimming: 5 bases; J trimming: 4 bases; junction bases outside the gene matches: 6. The CDR3 is 15 residues long. Per germline, CDR1 MNHNY and CDR2 SVGAGI (reference sequence). As DNA, the CDR3 is TGTGCCAGCAGTCCGTGGGGACAGGCCACCGGGGAGCTGTTTTTT. This encodes CASSPWGQATGELFF.

This chain uses TRBV7-2 with TRBJ2-1; 9 bases are a match to TRBD2. Germline V CDR1 and CDR2: SGHTA, FQGNSA. The CDR3 is made up of 16 amino acids. Trimming took 4 bases from V and 6 from J; bases not matched to a gene: 10. The CDR3 DNA is TGTGCCAGCAGCTCCCGGCGGGGACTAGCTGGCAATGAGCAGTTCTTC. Translating gives CASSSRRGLAGNEQFF.

This CDR3 is CASAGVGEQYF. DNA of the CDR3: TGTGCCAGCGCAGGTGTGGGCGAGCAGTACTTC. V gene TRBV11-2 combines with J gene TRBJ2-5; D remains ambiguous. The J call may be wrong; the DNA end is better matched by TRBJ2-7. The CDR3 has 11 residues. The germline gives CDR1 SGHAT, CDR2 FQNNGV.

The chain uses TRBV5-6 and TRBJ1-4; a possible D gene is TRBD1 (5 bases). The CDR3 is 17 residues long. V was cut by 2 bases and J by 2 bases, with 16 bases left in between. The germline CDR1 and CDR2 sequences are SGHDT and YYEEEE. The CDR3 nucleotides are TGTGCCAGCAGCTTATACGGGGGGGGACCTACTAATGAAAAACTGTTTTTT. It specifies CASSLYGGGPTNEKLFF.